One and the same sample provided the 27 T cell receptor beta chains below, sequenced in a study of cytomegalovirus exposure and HLA in healthy donors. The assay was immunoSEQ multiplex PCR, and TCRdb's table has in-frame clones only and misses some. The table records around 91,000 clones, about 94% of them present only once. Sequenced sample: PBMCs. These receptors were obtained from a woman between 25 and 40 years old in good health and CMV-seropositive.

This rearrangement joins TRBV25-1 to TRBJ2-7, with D possibly matching TRBD1 (5 bases). The V gene lost 0 bases and the J gene lost 0 bases, with 18 bases spanning the gap. The germline V gene has CDR1 MGHDK and CDR2 SYGVNS. The CDR3 covers 18 residues. The chain's CDR3 is CASSEYEALETVSYEQYF. The CDR3 DNA reads TGTGCCAGCAGTGAATATGAAGCTTTGGAGACAGTCTCCTACGAGCAGTACTTC.

The rearrangement links TRBV2 to TRBJ1-3; D remains ambiguous. The CDR3 has 15 amino acids. Trimming removed 5 bases at V and 2 bases at J, with 13 bases between. Per the germline V gene, CDR1 is SNHLY and CDR2 is FYNNEI. This CDR3 is CASSSDGGPGNTIYF. CDR3 coding DNA: TGTGCCAGCAGTAGTGACGGCGGTCCTGGAAACACCATATATTTT.

The chain links TRBV4-1 to TRBJ1-5, with unresolved D. The CDR3 runs 15 residues. Per germline, CDR1 MGHRA and CDR2 YSYEKL. V lost 1 base and J 3 bases, leaving 10 bases between the germline ends. CDR3 residues: CASSQAARINQPQHF. DNA for the CDR3: TGCGCCAGCAGCCAAGCGGCCAGGATCAATCAGCCCCAGCATTTT.

The chain carries TRBV5-4 and TRBJ1-1, with a tentative D call TRBD1 (5 bases). The CDR3 is made up of 13 amino acids. The V gene lost 0 bases and the J gene lost 3 bases, with 6 bases spanning the gap. Germline CDR1 is SGHNT and CDR2 is YYREEE (reference sequence). The CDR3 DNA sequence: TGTGCCAGCAGCTTGGTACAGGACACTGAAGCTTTCTTT. Amino acid sequence: CASSLVQDTEAFF.

This clone turned up a few times. V and J are TRBV7-6 and TRBJ2-7; D may be TRBD2 (6 bases). Germline CDR1 and CDR2: SGHVS and FNYEAQ. The CDR3 has 13 amino acids. The germline V and J ends were trimmed by 3 bases and 5 bases, with 11 bases remaining between them. DNA of the CDR3: TGTGCCAGCAGCTTTGGGCTAGCGAACGAGCAGTACTTC. The encoded protein is CASSFGLANEQYF.

The chain couples TRBV25-1 to TRBJ2-1; 10 nucleotides line up with TRBD1. The ends lost 3 bases at V and 12 bases at J; junction bases unmatched: 11. Germline V CDR1 and CDR2: MGHDK, SYGVNS. The CDR3 contains 15 residues. The CDR3 bases are TGTGCCAGCAGTGAGGGGGGGACAGGGGTAGGTGGGCAGTTCTTC. This translates into CASSEGGTGVGGQFF.

About this clone: Other DNA sequences in this specimen translate into the identical CDR3. J is TRBJ2-7 and V is TRBV29-1; maybe TRBD2 (6 bases). Trimming stripped 7 bases from V and 5 bases from J, with 12 bases between. CDR1 is SQVTM, CDR2 ANQGSEA, per germline. The CDR3 runs 11 residues. The DNA of the CDR3 is TGCAGCGCTCGGAGGGCGGACGAGCAGTACTTC. Translating gives CSARRADEQYF.

The rearrangement links TRBV19 to TRBJ2-2, with D perhaps TRBD2 (5 bases). Germline V gene lookup returns CDR1 LNHDA and CDR2 SQIVND (reference sequence). The CDR3 runs to 13 residues. Deletions cut 3 bases from V and 13 bases from J, with 15 bases between. The CDR3 sequence: CASSIVRGRGLFF. CDR3 sequence (DNA): TGTGCCAGTAGTATTGTTCGAGGGAGAGGGCTGTTTTTT.

The chain employs TRBV2 and TRBJ1-4; 8 bases fit TRBD1. This CDR3 is built from 15 residues. V lost 6 bases and J lost 3; bases outside the gene matches: 6. Germline V gene sequence: CDR1 SNHLY, CDR2 FYNNEI. The CDR3 DNA is TGTGCCAGCAGGTTATCAGGGGGCCCTAATGAAAAACTGTTTTTT. Its protein is CASRLSGGPNEKLFF.

This clone was detected only once. The V gene is TRBV28, the J gene TRBJ1-5; TRBD1 might be the D (5 bases). V was pared by 7 bases and J by 9 bases, with 19 bases between. Looked up from germline, CDR1 is MDHEN and CDR2 is SYDVKM. The CDR3 length is 14 residues. The CDR3 spells CASIRGGPSGPQHF. CDR3 sequence (DNA): TGTGCCAGCATCCGCGGGGGTCCTAGTGGGCCCCAGCATTTT.

This clone occurred once. J is TRBJ1-1 and V is TRBV5-1, with unresolved D. The CDR3 is made up of 17 amino acids. CDR1 is SGHRS and CDR2 is YFSETQ in the germline V gene. Trimming removed 2 bases at V and 0 bases at J, with 17 bases between. The CDR3 is CASSLMAGGLMNTEAFF. The CDR3 nucleotides are TGCGCCAGCAGCTTAATGGCAGGCGGGCTCATGAACACTGAAGCTTTCTTT. The whole variable domain, remainder taken from reference TRBV5-1 and TRBJ1-1, is KAGVTQTPRYLIKTRGQQVTLSCSPISGHRSVSWYQQTPGQGLQFLFEYFSETQRNKGNFPGRFSGRQFSNSRSEMNVSTLELGDSALYLCASSLMAGGLMNTEAFFGQGTRLTVV.

The genes are TRBV19 and TRBJ1-1; 7 bases are shared with TRBD1. V trimming: 5 bases; J trimming: 4 bases; junction bases outside the gene matches: 4. Germline loops: CDR1 LNHDA, CDR2 SQIVND (reference sequence). This CDR3 spans 13 amino acids. CDR3 loop: CASSSTGATEAFF. CDR3 DNA sequence: TGTGCCAGTAGTTCCACAGGGGCCACTGAAGCTTTCTTT.

This clone has only a few counts. This chain links TRBV19 with TRBJ1-2, with 9 bases matching TRBD1. J was trimmed by 5 bases and V by 6 bases; bases with no gene match: 4. Germline loops: CDR1 LNHDA, CDR2 SQIVND (reference sequence). The CDR3 consists of 13 residues. The CDR3 nucleotides read TGTGCCAGTAGGGCGGGACAGGGATATGGCTACACCTTC. This translates into CASRAGQGYGYTF.

This clone occurred once. J is TRBJ1-5 and V is TRBV9; D perhaps matches TRBD1 (6 bases). Germline V CDR1 and CDR2: SGDLS, YYNGEE. Deletions cut 3 bases from V and 5 bases from J, with 12 bases between. The CDR3 spans 14 residues. DNA of the CDR3: TGTGCCAGCAGCGGTGGACAGCAATATCAGCCCCAGCATTTT. Protein sequence: CASSGGQQYQPQHF.

The gene calls are TRBV7-9 and TRBJ1-3; possible D gene TRBD1, 6 bases. Trimming shortened V by 4 bases and J by 5 bases, and 18 bases separated the two germline ends. This CDR3 comprises 16 residues. Germline V gene data show CDR1 as SEHNR and CDR2 as FQNEAQ (reference sequence). Written as DNA, the CDR3 is TGTGCCAGCAGCTCCACGGGGGGACAATCGCGAAACACCATATATTTT. This translates into CASSSTGGQSRNTIYF.

The chain couples TRBV2 to TRBJ2-7; the match to TRBD2 covers 7 bases. Germline V CDR1 and CDR2: SNHLY, FYNNEI. The CDR3 is 12 amino acids. After removal of 8 bases from V and 1 base from J, the junction contained 2 bases not matched to a gene. CDR3 residues: CASQRDSYEQYF. The CDR3 DNA reads TGTGCCAGCCAGCGGGATTCCTACGAGCAGTACTTC.

V is TRBV7-9 and J is TRBJ1-5; D remains ambiguous. The CDR3 loop spans 15 amino acids. The V and J ends lost 5 bases and 0 bases respectively, with 11 bases between them. Per the germline V gene, CDR1 is SEHNR and CDR2 is FQNEAQ (reference sequence). The CDR3 region is CASSLGFDSNQPQHF. Written as DNA, the CDR3 is TGTGCCAGCAGCCTCGGGTTTGATAGCAATCAGCCCCAGCATTTT.

The CDR3 region has the DNA TGTGCCAGCAGTCTGACACCGAACACTGAAGCTTTCTTT. Its translation: CASSLTPNTEAFF. V gene TRBV6-1 combines with J gene TRBJ1-1; D not certain. Germline V gene sequence: CDR1 MNHNS, CDR2 SASEGT. Trimming took off 5 bases at V and 1 base at J, with 8 bases between the two ends. The CDR3 totals 13 residues.

This chain links TRBV4-3 with TRBJ2-3, with 7 bases matching TRBD2. Germline CDR1 is LGHNA and CDR2 is YSLEER. The trim removed 1 base at V and 6 bases at J, leaving 7 bases unmatched. This CDR3 comprises 15 residues. The CDR3 DNA is TGCGCCAGCAGCCAAGTCGGCGGGAGCCGGGATACGCAGTATTTT. It codes for CASSQVGGSRDTQYF.

The rearrangement uses TRBV7-2 and TRBJ1-3; 7 bases are a match to TRBD1. CDR3 length: 15 residues. The V and J ends lost 7 bases and 7 bases, in that order; junction bases with no gene match: 13. Germline V lookup: CDR1 SGHTA, CDR2 FQGNSA. CDR3: CASTLDRASRNTIYF. CDR3 in DNA: TGTGCCAGCACCCTCGACAGGGCGTCCCGGAACACCATATATTTT. The whole variable domain, remainder taken from reference TRBV7-2 and TRBJ1-3, is GAGVSQSPSNKVTEKGKDVELRCDPISGHTALYWYRQSLGQGLEFLIYFQGNSAPDKSGLPSDRFSAERTGGSVSTLTIQRTQQEDSAVYLCASTLDRASRNTIYFGEGSWLTVV.

The chain links TRBV5-6 to TRBJ1-5; 9 positions agree with TRBD1. V lost 2 bases and J lost 3; bases outside the gene matches: 6. CDR1 is SGHDT and CDR2 is YYEEEE in the germline V gene. The CDR3 is 16 amino acids. CDR3 loop: CASSFGQGSPNQPQHF. DNA of the CDR3: TGTGCCAGCAGCTTTGGACAGGGGTCCCCCAATCAGCCCCAGCATTTT.

This clone has just one count. This chain connects TRBV7-8 to TRBJ2-7; TRBD1 matches 8 bases. Trimming cost V 0 bases and J 1 base; bases outside gene matches: 2. CDR1 and CDR2 (germline): SGHVS, FQNEAQ. The CDR3 is 15 amino acids. For the CDR3, the DNA is TGTGCCAGCAGCTTAGCGACAGGGGAGTCCTACGAGCAGTACTTC. Its translation is CASSLATGESYEQYF.

This chain joins TRBV5-1 and TRBJ1-1; a weak D match, TRBD1 (5 bases). V was trimmed by 4 bases and J by 4 bases, leaving 17 bases between them. Germline lookup yields CDR1 SGHRS and CDR2 YFSETQ. The CDR3 runs 15 residues. Here the CDR3 DNA reads TGCGCCAGCAGCCTGCTGGGGCTGGGAGGCACTGAAGCTTTCTTT. Protein sequence: CASSLLGLGGTEAFF.

V and J are TRBV30 and TRBJ2-5; possibly TRBD2 for D (6 bases). The germline gives CDR1 GTSNPN, CDR2 SVGIG (reference sequence). The V gene lost 0 bases and the J gene lost 1 base, with 12 bases spanning the gap. The CDR3 sequence is 15 residues long. As DNA, the CDR3 is TGTGCCTGGAGTGTACTTGGTAGCGGCCAAGAGACCCAGTACTTC. Residues: CAWSVLGSGQETQYF.

The chain joins TRBV9 to TRBJ2-2, with D perhaps matching TRBD2 (5 bases). The CDR3 totals 15 residues. Between the trimmed V and J ends, which lost 0 bases and 3 bases, there was a span of 9 bases. CDR1 SGDLS and CDR2 YYNGEE come from the germline V gene. The CDR3 is CASSVGSSYTGELFF. The CDR3 nucleotides are TGTGCCAGCAGCGTAGGATCTAGCTACACCGGGGAGCTGTTTTTT.

The rearrangement joins TRBV5-1 to TRBJ2-5, with TRBD2 identical over 9 bases. CDR1 is SGHRS and CDR2 is YFSETQ in the germline V gene. This CDR3 is built from 21 residues. With V trimmed by 2 bases and J by 4 bases, 24 bases remained unmatched. In nucleotides, the CDR3 is TGCGCCAGCAGCTTTACATTTAGCGGGAGTAGTTTAGCCCAAGGGGCAGAGACCCAGTACTTC. It yields the protein CASSFTFSGSSLAQGAETQYF. The entire variable domain, with the rest obtained from reference TRBV5-1 and TRBJ2-5, is as follows: KAGVTQTPRYLIKTRGQQVTLSCSPISGHRSVSWYQQTPGQGLQFLFEYFSETQRNKGNFPGRFSGRQFSNSRSEMNVSTLELGDSALYLCASSFTFSGSSLAQGAETQYFGPGTRLLVL.

The J gene is TRBJ2-1, the V gene TRBV10-3; TRBD2 matches at 9 bases. This CDR3 is built from 17 residues. V was pared by 0 bases and J by 3 bases, with 6 bases of the junction left unmatched. CDR1 and CDR2 (germline): ENHRY, SYGVKD. The CDR3 DNA is TGTGCCATCAGTGAGTCCGGGACTAGCAGAATCTACAATGAGCAGTTCTTC. Its protein product is CAISESGTSRIYNEQFF.